The source of this T cell receptor beta chain is a study of a mutant IDH1 vaccine in newly diagnosed glioma. Across the whole study: First vaccine doses came 4-6 weeks after radiotherapy alone, or with temozolomide cycles.

Described time point: week 35, safety follow-up. Vaccine doses each comprised 300 ug of mutant IDH1 20-mer peptide, with topical imiquimod. Vaccination of patients was performed eight times, in weeks 1, 3, 5, 7, 11, 15, 19 and 23. Method: immunoSEQ multiplex PCR; TCRdb's copy keeps in-frame clones and lacks some. The sample carries 44,000 or so clones, 81% recorded once. This clone was seen only a few times. Its antigen is undetermined. There are 18 residues in the CDR3. V lost 10 bases, J lost 2 bases, and 17 bases stayed unmatched. The germline CDR1 and CDR2 sequences are SNHLY and FYNNEI. The rearrangement joins TRBV2 to TRBJ2-7; TRBD2 aligns across 13 bases. Sequencing was performed on PBMCs, taken from a glioma patient whose treatment included an IDH1 peptide vaccine. The sequence was collected from a woman between 40 and 55 years old with glioma. Some clones in this sample may be carry-over from other donors' samples. CDR3 residues: CATQQLELAGGETYEQYF. CDR3 DNA: TGTGCCACTCAGCAGTTAGAACTAGCGGGAGGGGAAACCTACGAGCAGTACTTC.